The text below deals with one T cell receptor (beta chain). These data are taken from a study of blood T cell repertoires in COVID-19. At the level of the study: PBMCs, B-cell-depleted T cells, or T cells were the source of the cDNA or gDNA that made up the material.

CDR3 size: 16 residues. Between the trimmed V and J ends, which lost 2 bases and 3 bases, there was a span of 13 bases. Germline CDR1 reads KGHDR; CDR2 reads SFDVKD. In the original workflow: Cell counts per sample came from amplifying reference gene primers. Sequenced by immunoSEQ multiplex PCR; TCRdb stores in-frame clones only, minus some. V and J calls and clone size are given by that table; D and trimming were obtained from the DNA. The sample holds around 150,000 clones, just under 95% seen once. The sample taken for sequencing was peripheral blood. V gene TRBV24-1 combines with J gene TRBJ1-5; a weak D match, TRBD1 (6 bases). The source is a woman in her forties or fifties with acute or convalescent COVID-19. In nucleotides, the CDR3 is TGTGCCACCAGTGATTCCCAGGGGTCTCCCAATCAGCCCCAGCATTTT. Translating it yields CATSDSQGSPNQPQHF.